These 25 T cell receptor beta chains came from one sample sequenced in a study of blood T cell repertoires in COVID-19. The data were produced by immunoSEQ multiplex PCR, yet TCRdb's version contains in-frame clones alone and is incomplete. The repertoire holds 250,000 or so clones, with approximately 89% as singletons. Sequences were obtained from PBMCs or T cells enriched from blood (not recorded which). All receptors derive from a man in his forties or fifties who had been exposed to COVID-19.

The chain employs TRBV7-6 and TRBJ1-1, with D possibly TRBD1 on 5 matching bases. There are 14 residues in the CDR3. Germline lookup yields CDR1 SGHVS and CDR2 FNYEAQ. V lost 1 base, J lost 0 bases, and 6 bases lay in between. The chain's CDR3 is CASSLEGLNTEAFF. CDR3 bases: TGTGCCAGCAGCTTAGAGGGGCTGAACACTGAAGCTTTCTTT.

V is TRBV19 and J is TRBJ1-2; D is possibly TRBD1 (5 bases). Germline V gene lookup returns CDR1 LNHDA and CDR2 SQIVND (reference sequence). V lost 5 bases to trimming and J lost 5 bases, with 21 bases between them. The CDR3 runs to 16 residues. CDR3 residues: CASSGLQAGGTYGYTF. CDR3 coding DNA: TGTGCCAGTAGTGGACTACAGGCGGGCGGGACTTATGGCTACACCTTC.

V usage is TRBV6-2 or TRBV6-3 and J usage is TRBJ2-7; 10 positions match TRBD2. The CDR3 spans 16 residues. CDR1 and CDR2 (germline): MNHEY, SVGEGT. Trimming took 0 bases from V and 4 from J; bases not matched to a gene: 6. The CDR3 bases are TGTGCCAGCAGTTACTCGAGACTAGCGGGTCAATACGAGCAGTACTTC. This gives the protein CASSYSRLAGQYEQYF.

V is TRBV11-2 and J is TRBJ1-1, with 7 bases lining up with TRBD1. Germline loops: CDR1 SGHAT, CDR2 FQNNGV. V dropped 6 bases and J dropped 2; count of bases not matched to a gene: 15. This CDR3 contains 17 residues. The CDR3 DNA sequence: TGTGCCAGCAGGAGAATAGGGGGCAGGGGACGCAACACTGAAGCTTTCTTT. This gives the protein CASRRIGGRGRNTEAFF.

The rearrangement joins TRBV5-1 to TRBJ2-7; the D gene is possibly TRBD1 (6 bases). The V gene lost 5 bases and the J gene lost 4 bases, with 13 bases spanning the gap. The V gene's germline CDR1 is SGHRS and CDR2 YFSETQ. The CDR3 extends over 13 amino acids. CDR3 protein: CASRFNREYEQYF. CDR3 DNA: TGCGCCAGCAGATTCAACAGGGAGTACGAGCAGTACTTC.

The J gene is TRBJ1-5, the V gene TRBV5-1; 9 bases are a match to TRBD1. Germline trimming cut 2 bases from V and 6 bases from J; bases unmatched to any gene: 3. Per germline, CDR1 SGHRS and CDR2 YFSETQ. The CDR3 extends over 14 amino acids. The CDR3 reads CASSLTGGGQPQHF. The DNA of the CDR3 is TGCGCCAGCAGCTTAACAGGGGGCGGTCAGCCCCAGCATTTT.

The chain links TRBV7-9 to TRBJ2-1, with 8 nucleotides matching TRBD1. Germline V lookup: CDR1 SEHNR, CDR2 FQNEAQ (reference sequence). V lost 5 bases and J lost 6; bases outside the gene matches: 9. This CDR3 region has 15 residues. The CDR3: CASSVTGDRTNEQFF. CDR3 coding DNA: TGTGCCAGCAGCGTGACAGGGGATCGGACCAATGAGCAGTTCTTC.

V is TRBV19 and J is TRBJ2-4; D ambiguous. The CDR3 is made up of 11 amino acids. The germline gives CDR1 LNHDA, CDR2 SQIVND (reference sequence). The V end lost 3 bases, the J end lost 7 bases, and 4 bases lay between the germline ends. The DNA for the CDR3 is TGTGCCAGTAGTATGTCGAACATTCAGTACTTC. Translating gives CASSMSNIQYF.

The V and J genes are TRBV5-6 and TRBJ2-5; TRBD2 aligns across 8 bases. V lost 4 bases, J lost 0 bases, and 17 bases stayed unmatched. Looked up from germline, CDR1 is SGHDT and CDR2 is YYEEEE. The CDR3 runs 19 residues. CDR3 DNA: TGTGCCAGCAGCCCGGCCGGGACTAGTTGGAGGGTGTACCAAGAGACCCAGTACTTC. It encodes CASSPAGTSWRVYQETQYF.

This rearrangement joins TRBV24-1 to TRBJ2-4, with a possible D match to TRBD1 (5 bases). CDR1 KGHDR and CDR2 SFDVKD come from the germline V gene. Trimming took off 3 bases at V and 7 bases at J, with 15 bases between the two ends. The CDR3 loop spans 15 amino acids. The CDR3 spells CATSDSQGSINIQYF. The CDR3 nucleotides are TGTGCCACCAGTGATAGTCAGGGTAGTATTAACATTCAGTACTTC.

The V and J genes are TRBV5-6 and TRBJ2-1; 7 positions agree with TRBD1. The germline V gene encodes CDR1 SGHDT and CDR2 YYEEEE. The CDR3 contains 13 residues. V shed 3 bases, J shed 5 bases, and the junction held 2 bases outside the gene matches. The CDR3 region is CASSSGQNNEQFF. The CDR3 nucleotides read TGTGCCAGCAGCTCGGGACAGAACAATGAGCAGTTCTTC. Full variable domain (missing parts from reference TRBV5-6 and TRBJ2-1): DAGVTQSPTHLIKTRGQQVTLRCSPKSGHDTVSWYQQALGQGPQFIFQYYEEEERQRGNFPDRFSGHQFPNYSSELNVNALLLGDSALYLCASSSGQNNEQFFGPGTRLTVL.

V usage is TRBV7-2 and J usage is TRBJ2-3, with D perhaps TRBD2 (5 bases). V lost 4 bases to trimming and J lost 1 base, with 15 bases between them. Looked up from germline, CDR1 is SGHTA and CDR2 is FQGNSA. The CDR3 sequence is 16 residues long. This chain's CDR3 is CASSSRTRVGTDTQYF. DNA for the CDR3: TGTGCCAGCAGCTCCCGGACGAGGGTGGGCACAGATACGCAGTATTTT.

The J gene is TRBJ1-5, the V gene TRBV28; no reliable D call. CDR1 and CDR2 from the germline V gene are MDHEN and SYDVKM. The CDR3 has 15 amino acids. V gave up 4 bases and J gave up 1 base, with 11 bases separating them. This CDR3 reads CASSWGRGSNQPQHF. CDR3 in DNA: TGTGCCAGCAGTTGGGGTCGGGGAAGCAATCAGCCCCAGCATTTT. Filled out from reference TRBV28 and TRBJ1-5, the complete variable domain reads DVKVTQSSRYLVKRTGEKVFLECVQDMDHENMFWYRQDPGLGLRLIYFSYDVKMKEKGDIPEGYSVSREKKERFSLILESASTNQTSMYLCASSWGRGSNQPQHFGDGTRLSIL.

The genes are TRBV6-5 and TRBJ1-5, with TRBD1 as a possible D gene (6 bases). The CDR3 totals 15 residues. CDR1 is MNHEY and CDR2 is SVGAGI in the germline V gene. V lost 7 bases and J lost 6, with 19 bases in between. The CDR3 sequence: CASTRSTGFGQPQHF. The CDR3 nucleotides read TGTGCCAGCACCCGCTCCACAGGGTTTGGTCAGCCCCAGCATTTT.

The rearrangement links TRBV2 to TRBJ1-1; no definite D call. Between the trimmed V and J ends, which lost 7 bases and 0 bases, there was a span of 12 bases. CDR3 length equals 14 residues. Germline loops: CDR1 SNHLY, CDR2 FYNNEI. CDR3 sequence (DNA): TGTGCCAGCAACCGAGGAGGGATGAACACTGAAGCTTTCTTT. It specifies CASNRGGMNTEAFF.

This chain connects TRBV7-2 to TRBJ2-1; maybe TRBD2 (6 bases). CDR1 and CDR2 (germline): SGHTA, FQGNSA. Trimming took off 8 bases at V and 5 bases at J, with 16 bases between the two ends. The CDR3 is made up of 14 amino acids. Here the CDR3 reads CASGKGGINNEQFF. CDR3 DNA: TGTGCCAGCGGCAAGGGAGGAATCAACAATGAGCAGTTCTTC.

This sequence joins TRBV24-1 and TRBJ2-5; 10 bases map to TRBD1. After removal of 3 bases from V and 5 bases from J, the junction contained 5 bases not matched to a gene. The germline V gene has CDR1 KGHDR and CDR2 SFDVKD. CDR3 length: 15 amino acids. CDR3 loop: CATSDDRGRSETQYF. CDR3 nucleotide sequence: TGTGCCACCAGTGATGACAGGGGGCGAAGCGAGACCCAGTACTTC.

Note on this clone: Other DNA sequences from this sample encode an identical CDR3 as well. The chain joins TRBV19 to TRBJ1-4; D gene ambiguous. The CDR3 totals 14 residues. CDR1 and CDR2 (germline): LNHDA, SQIVND (reference sequence). V gave up 5 bases and J gave up 0 bases, with 7 bases separating them. The CDR3 coding sequence is TGTGCCAGTAGTCGGAGGGCAACTAATGAAAAACTGTTTTTT. This sequence encodes CASSRRATNEKLFF.

The rearrangement uses TRBV27 and TRBJ1-6; no clear D. The CDR3 covers 15 residues. CDR1 MNHEY and CDR2 SMNVEV come from the germline V gene (reference sequence). The V end was cut by 2 bases, the J end by 10 bases, with 15 bases between. CDR3 bases: TGTGCCAGCAGTTTAAGCAGGCCAGCTTTGTCACCCCTCCACTTT. Its translation: CASSLSRPALSPLHF.

The chain uses TRBV30 and TRBJ1-2; D perhaps matches TRBD1 (5 bases). Germline V gene data show CDR1 as GTSNPN and CDR2 as SVGIG (reference sequence). With 0 bases removed from V and 2 bases from J, the gap between germline ends came to 13 bases. The CDR3 runs to 15 residues. CDR3 sequence (DNA): TGTGCCTGGAGTGTCACGGGACTCAGAAACTATGGCTACACCTTC. Protein: CAWSVTGLRNYGYTF.

This clone was detected once. The chain links TRBV19 to TRBJ2-7, with a weak D call TRBD1 (6 bases). CDR3 length: 11 residues. Trimming took 9 bases from V and 6 from J, leaving 12 bases between them. The V gene's germline CDR1 is LNHDA and CDR2 SQIVND (reference sequence). This CDR3 reads CASQRGSEQYF. The CDR3 DNA reads as TGTGCCAGCCAGAGGGGGAGCGAGCAGTACTTC.

V and J are TRBV9 and TRBJ2-2; 11 bases agree with TRBD2. V trimming: 0 bases; J trimming: 3 bases; junction bases outside the gene matches: 7. CDR1 and CDR2 from the germline V gene are SGDLS and YYNGEE. CDR3 length: 18 residues. The DNA of the CDR3 is TGTGCCAGCAGCGTAGTTACCACTAGCGGGAGTTACACCGGGGAGCTGTTTTTT. It encodes CASSVVTTSGSYTGELFF.

In this sample, this clone turned up once. The V and J genes are TRBV7-9 and TRBJ2-7; possibly TRBD1 for D (6 bases). There are 12 residues in the CDR3. V lost 6 bases to trimming and J lost 3 bases, with 9 bases between them. Germline V lookup: CDR1 SEHNR, CDR2 FQNEAQ (reference sequence). CDR3 sequence: CASRGANYEQYF. The CDR3 DNA sequence: TGTGCCAGCAGGGGGGCCAACTACGAGCAGTACTTC.

This CDR3 is CASSNTRETQYF. The CDR3 nucleotides read TGCGCCAGCAGCAATACGAGAGAGACCCAGTACTTC. V and J are TRBV5-1 and TRBJ2-5; D call uncertain. Trimming shortened V by 4 bases and J by 4 bases, and 8 bases separated the two germline ends. Looked up from germline, CDR1 is SGHRS and CDR2 is YFSETQ. The length of the CDR3 is 12 residues.

This clone is a singleton in its sample. The chain joins TRBV27 to TRBJ2-1, with D unresolved. Germline CDR1 MNHEY, CDR2 SMNVEV (reference sequence). The CDR3 loop spans 11 amino acids. The V end lost 7 bases, the J end lost 1 base, and 2 bases lay between the germline ends. CDR3 sequence (DNA): TGTGCCAGCACATCCTACAATGAGCAGTTCTTC. Protein product: CASTSYNEQFF.